The present T cell receptor beta chain was sequenced within a study of regulatory T cells in long-lasting Graves disease. The time point is: persistent/refractory GD, antithyroid drugs over 5 years with positive TRAb. Researchers made the TCR library from RNA that was extracted from PBMCs. Building of the TCR beta libraries involved iRepertoire HTBI primers and Arm-PCR of CDR3 regions. TCRdb itself ran the multiplex PCR reads through MiXCR, one entry per CDR3 protein. The sample records roughly 700,000 distinct CDR3 sequences, 25% to 30% being singletons. On this clonotype itself: The junction does not match germline at one end; this may be a read error.

The material sequenced was peripheral blood mononuclear cells (PBMCs), taken when the disease was refractory, from a patient treated with antithyroid drugs. This sequence originates from a female donor with Graves disease.

The CDR3 sequence: CASSLEGRQRNYGHTF. CDR3 sequence (DNA): TGCGCCAGCAGCTTGGAGGGTAGGCAGCGAAACTATGGCCACACCTTC. V usage is TRBV5-1 and J usage is TRBJ1-2; no clear D. The germline CDR1 and CDR2 sequences are SGHRS and YFSETQ. CDR3 length: 16 amino acids.